One sample yielded the 32 T cell receptor beta chains listed below, sequenced in a study of blood T cells in healthy people across ages. PCR was performed a second time for about 6 to 11 cycles using a sample-barcoded 5' primer and a J-beta primer mix. MiXCR, run by TCRdb on the 5' RACE reads, gives a single entry per CDR3 protein. The sample lists roughly 800,000 distinct CDR3 sequences; 20% to 30% were seen once. These data were likewise used in another study, on T cells of mothers and their children.

Input material: blood. Receptor source: a boy aged 10-17 years in good health.

The rearrangement joins TRBV20-1 to TRBJ2-5, with D unresolved. V was cut by 7 bases and J by 4 bases, with 13 bases left in between. The CDR3 is 12 amino acids. CDR1 and CDR2 (germline): DFQATT, SNEGSKA (reference sequence). This chain's CDR3 is CSVLGPIETQYF. The CDR3 region has the DNA TGCAGTGTCCTCGGACCGATAGAGACCCAGTACTTC.

The gene calls are TRBV3-1 and TRBJ2-7, with a possible D match to TRBD1 (5 bases). CDR1 and CDR2 (germline): LGHDT, YNNKEL (reference sequence). V lost 7 bases, J lost 1 base, and 14 bases lay in between. The CDR3 runs 14 residues. CDR3 in amino acids: CASTQGVRSYEQYF. Written as DNA, the CDR3 is TGTGCCAGCACCCAGGGTGTGAGGTCCTACGAGCAGTACTTC.

This clonotype was seen a few times. The V and J genes are TRBV10-3 and TRBJ2-1; weak D call: TRBD2 (5 bases). Trimming took 4 bases from V and 2 from J, leaving 9 bases between them. The CDR3 sequence is 14 residues long. The germline gives CDR1 ENHRY, CDR2 SYGVKD. CDR3 sequence: CAISGTGAYNEQFF. Here the CDR3 DNA reads TGTGCCATCAGTGGGACCGGGGCCTACAATGAGCAGTTCTTC.

This chain uses TRBV7-3 with TRBJ2-6; possible D gene TRBD1, 5 bases. Germline CDR1 and CDR2: SGHTA and FQGTGA. With 0 bases removed from V and 2 bases from J, the gap between germline ends came to 11 bases. The CDR3 is made up of 17 amino acids. CDR3: CASSLTGHKPGANVLTF. The CDR3 nucleotides are TGTGCCAGCAGCTTAACGGGGCATAAACCTGGGGCCAACGTCCTGACTTTC. Full variable domain (outside the CDR3, taken from reference TRBV7-3 and TRBJ2-6): GAGVSQTPSNKVTEKGKYVELRCDPISGHTALYWYRQSLGQGPEFLIYFQGTGAADDSGLPNDRFFAVRPEGSVSTLKIQRTERGDSAVYLCASSLTGHKPGANVLTFGAGSRLTVL.

V gene TRBV14 combines with J gene TRBJ2-4, with 8 bases lining up with TRBD2. The junction had 6 bases not matched to a gene; V was cut back by 2 bases and J by 3 bases. CDR1 SGHDN and CDR2 FVKESK come from the germline V gene. The CDR3 consists of 16 residues. The CDR3 coding sequence is TGTGCCAGCAGCCAATTAAGCGGGAGTGGCAAAAACATTCAGTACTTC. Translated: CASSQLSGSGKNIQYF.

The rearrangement joins TRBV5-1 to TRBJ1-1; D gene ambiguous. Germline assignment: CDR1 SGHRS and CDR2 YFSETQ. Deletions cut 2 bases from V and 5 bases from J, with 13 bases between. This CDR3 contains 14 residues. Here the CDR3 DNA reads TGCGCCAGCAGCTTCGTCTCAGCGGGGACTGAAGCTTTCTTT. This sequence encodes CASSFVSAGTEAFF.

This clonotype was observed a handful of times. The rearrangement joins TRBV28 to TRBJ2-4; 8 bases line up with TRBD2. The V segment lost 10 bases and the J segment 1 base; nucleotides outside the gene matches: 12. Germline values: CDR1 MDHEN, CDR2 SYDVKM. This CDR3 contains 16 residues. The CDR3 DNA is TGTGCCATCGGGGCTAGCGGGTTAATTGCCAAAAACATTCAGTACTTC. This gives the protein CAIGASGLIAKNIQYF.

This clonotype has only a few counts. The chain has TRBV21-1 and TRBJ1-5. TRBV21-1 is described as a pseudogene. This CDR3 comprises 14 residues. The CDR3 reads CASPARISNQPQHF. CDR3 nucleotide sequence: TGTGCCAGCCCCGCTCGTATCAGCAATCAGCCCCAGCATTTT.

This clonotype was detected a few times. This chain joins TRBV10-3 and TRBJ2-7; possibly TRBD1 for D (5 bases). V was shortened by 2 bases and J by 4 bases, with 9 bases between the two germline ends. Per germline, CDR1 ENHRY and CDR2 SYGVKD. The CDR3 spans 13 residues. This CDR3 reads CAISETGIYEQYF. The CDR3 DNA is TGTGCCATCAGTGAGACAGGAATTTACGAGCAGTACTTC.

This clonotype was seen only a few times. The rearrangement links TRBV7-6 to TRBJ1-6, with D unclear. There are 14 residues in the CDR3. V lost 5 bases, J lost 7 bases, and 12 bases lay in between. Germline-derived CDR1 and CDR2 are SGHVS and FNYEAQ. CDR3: CASSLSGKNSPLHF. The CDR3 DNA reads as TGTGCCAGCAGCCTGTCAGGAAAAAATTCACCCCTCCACTTT.

Only a few counts were recorded for this clonotype. In nucleotides, the CDR3 is TGTGCCAGCAGTTCAGGGGGGACGGTTCAAGAGACCCAGTACTTC. It translates to CASSSGGTVQETQYF. This chain connects TRBV12-3 or TRBV12-4 to TRBJ2-5; TRBD1 is a possible D gene (7 bases). V lost 4 bases, J lost 2 bases, and 14 bases lay in between. The CDR3 totals 15 residues.

CDR3 loop: CASSQTHGANEQFF. The CDR3 DNA is TGTGCCAGCAGCCAAACTCACGGGGCGAATGAGCAGTTCTTC. The V gene is TRBV3-1, the J gene TRBJ2-1; the D call may be TRBD1 or TRBD2 (5 bases each). V was pared by 2 bases and J by 7 bases, with 12 bases between. CDR1 LGHDT and CDR2 YNNKEL come from the germline V gene (reference sequence). CDR3 length: 14 amino acids.

This clonotype was found a few times. The V gene is TRBV5-1, the J gene TRBJ2-5; 9 positions agree with TRBD1. After removal of 5 bases from V and 3 bases from J, the junction contained 5 bases not matched to a gene. CDR1 is SGHRS, CDR2 YFSETQ, per germline. The CDR3 runs to 14 residues. The CDR3 region is CASRTTGGKETQYF. In DNA, the CDR3 is TGCGCCAGCAGGACCACAGGGGGCAAAGAGACCCAGTACTTC.

J is TRBJ2-3 and V is TRBV11-2; D remains ambiguous. CDR3 length equals 17 residues. Deletions cut 5 bases from V and 0 bases from J, with 18 bases between. Germline V CDR1 and CDR2: SGHAT, FQNNGV. The CDR3 DNA follows: TGTGCCAGCAGCCCTTTTTCTACGTTTACTAGCACAGATACGCAGTATTTT. As protein: CASSPFSTFTSTDTQYF.

The table lists this clonotype with a few counts. This sequence joins TRBV5-1 and TRBJ2-5, with D maybe TRBD2 (6 bases). Germline CDR1 SGHRS, CDR2 YFSETQ. The ends were cut back, 5 bases at V and 4 bases at J, with 15 bases in the middle. The CDR3 is 14 amino acids. CDR3 residues: CASRPSSAVETQYF. CDR3 bases: TGCGCCAGCAGACCATCTAGCGCTGTAGAGACCCAGTACTTC.

This clonotype was found many times. The chain recombines TRBV4-1 with TRBJ2-6; no firm D call. The germline gives CDR1 MGHRA, CDR2 YSYEKL. This CDR3 region has 14 residues. Trimming removed 3 bases from V and 0 bases from J, with 3 bases in between. The CDR3 nucleotides are TGCGCCAGCAGCCAGGACTCTGGGGCCAACGTCCTGACTTTC. It translates to CASSQDSGANVLTF.

The CDR3 DNA reads TGCAGTGCCCAGTCCCGGAGCAATCAGCCCCAGCATTTT. Translation gives CSAQSRSNQPQHF. The rearrangement joins TRBV20-1 to TRBJ1-5, with unresolved D. CDR1 and CDR2 from the germline V gene are DFQATT and SNEGSKA (reference sequence). Deletions cut 6 bases from V and 1 base from J, with 10 bases between. This CDR3 contains 13 residues.

The chain employs TRBV9 and TRBJ2-1, with 10 nucleotides matching TRBD2. V lost 4 bases to trimming and J lost 9 bases; unmatched junction nucleotides: 10. Per germline, CDR1 SGDLS and CDR2 YYNGEE. The CDR3 contains 15 residues. DNA for the CDR3: TGTGCCAGCAGCCTCACTAGCGGGGCTTCGATTGAGCAGTTCTTC. Translation gives CASSLTSGASIEQFF. Together with reference TRBV9 and TRBJ2-1, the CDR3 gives the full variable domain: DSGVTQTPKHLITATGQRVTLRCSPRSGDLSVYWYQQSLDQGLQFLIQYYNGEERAKGNILERFSAQQFPDLHSELNLSSLELGDSALYFCASSLTSGASIEQFFGPGTRLTVL.

J is TRBJ1-1 and V is TRBV4-2; TRBD1 matches at 9 bases. Trimming at V came to 0 bases and at J to 1 base, leaving 12 bases not matched to a gene. The CDR3 runs 19 residues. Germline V lookup: CDR1 LGHNA, CDR2 YNFKEQ. In DNA, the CDR3 is TGTGCCAGCAGCCAAGATGGTAACAGGGGGCGAGCATGGAACACTGAAGCTTTCTTT. Translating gives CASSQDGNRGRAWNTEAFF.

This clonotype showed up just a few times. The chain uses TRBV29-1 and TRBJ2-5, with a tentative D call TRBD2 (5 bases). The assigned J gene may be wrong: the sequence end matches TRBJ2-1 better. This CDR3 has 10 residues. CDR1 and CDR2 (germline): SQVTM, ANQGSEA. CDR3 residues: CSVLVGRQFF. The CDR3 DNA sequence: TGCAGCGTTCTTGTGGGGAGACAGTTCTTC.

This clonotype was seen only a few times. The chain couples TRBV28 to TRBJ1-2, with 9 nucleotides matching TRBD1. The J segment lost 6 bases and the V segment lost 6 bases, leaving 8 bases of the junction unmatched. Germline V gene data show CDR1 as MDHEN and CDR2 as SYDVKM. There are 14 residues in the CDR3. This chain's CDR3 is CASSTGQGSDGYTF. DNA for the CDR3: TGTGCCAGCAGCACGGGACAGGGATCGGATGGCTACACCTTC.

CDR3 bases: TGTGCCAGCAGTTCCGTGCCCAGGACTAGGGGGTCCCCAAACATTCAGTACTTC. It codes for CASSSVPRTRGSPNIQYF. This chain connects TRBV28 to TRBJ2-4; TRBD2 is a possible D gene (7 bases). CDR1 MDHEN and CDR2 SYDVKM come from the germline V gene. The V end was cut by 4 bases, the J end by 6 bases, with 25 bases between. CDR3 length equals 18 residues.

The chain joins TRBV2 to TRBJ2-7; 9 bases are a match to TRBD2. The CDR3 totals 17 residues. Germline trimming cut 4 bases from V and 2 bases from J; bases unmatched to any gene: 12. Germline CDR1 and CDR2: SNHLY and FYNNEI. The CDR3 DNA reads as TGTGCCAGCAGTGGTGCCCTAGCGGGATCGAGGGCCTACGAGCAGTACTTC. This gives the protein CASSGALAGSRAYEQYF.

The table lists this clonotype with a few counts. The V and J genes are TRBV6-5 and TRBJ2-3; 7 nucleotides align to TRBD1. Germline-derived CDR1 and CDR2 are MNHEY and SVGAGI. This CDR3 contains 17 residues. Trimming removed 0 bases from V and 1 base from J; junction bases left unmatched: 7. CDR3 protein: CASSYSAGTARTDTQYF. The CDR3 region has the DNA TGTGCCAGCAGTTACTCGGCCGGGACAGCACGCACAGATACGCAGTATTTT.

This clonotype showed up just a few times. The chain carries TRBV28 and TRBJ1-4, with TRBD1 matching over 8 bases. Per the germline V gene, CDR1 is MDHEN and CDR2 is SYDVKM. CDR3 size: 19 residues. J gave up 0 bases and V 2 bases, and 11 bases lay outside the gene matches. The CDR3 loop reads CASSLPAPGQEPTNEKLFF. The CDR3 bases are TGTGCCAGCAGTTTACCGGCACCGGGACAGGAGCCAACTAATGAAAAACTGTTTTTT.

This clonotype appeared a few times. The J gene is TRBJ2-3, the V gene TRBV28; TRBD2 matches 8 bases. J lost 3 bases, V lost 4 bases, and 9 bases had no gene match. The CDR3 is made up of 16 amino acids. CDR1 MDHEN and CDR2 SYDVKM come from the germline V gene. DNA of the CDR3: TGTGCCAGCAGTTCGGCCGGCGGGGGGAAGACAGATACGCAGTATTTT. Its translation: CASSSAGGGKTDTQYF.

This rearrangement joins TRBV6-2 or TRBV6-3 to TRBJ2-3; 9 nucleotides match TRBD2. The CDR3 covers 17 residues. V shed 6 bases and J 2 bases; nucleotides not matched to a gene: 12. Germline values: CDR1 MNHEY, CDR2 SVGEGT. CDR3 sequence reads: CASSPMVGLAITDTQYF. CDR3 DNA sequence: TGTGCCAGCAGCCCTATGGTGGGACTAGCAATCACAGATACGCAGTATTTT.

The chain recombines TRBV5-1 with TRBJ1-1; 7 bases agree with TRBD1. J gave up 3 bases and V 3 bases, and 8 bases lay outside the gene matches. This CDR3 has 15 amino acids. Germline CDR1 is SGHRS and CDR2 is YFSETQ. This CDR3 reads CASSSSQGGYTEAFF. The CDR3, as DNA: TGCGCCAGCAGCTCCTCTCAGGGGGGGTACACTGAAGCTTTCTTT.

The rearrangement links TRBV4-1 to TRBJ2-2; 7 bases map to TRBD1. V was pared by 4 bases and J by 0 bases, with 8 bases of the junction left unmatched. This CDR3 spans 17 amino acids. Germline loops: CDR1 MGHRA, CDR2 YSYEKL. The CDR3 loop reads CASSLLPGTANTGELFF. The CDR3, as DNA: TGCGCCAGCAGCCTATTACCTGGGACAGCGAACACCGGGGAGCTGTTTTTT.

This chain joins TRBV7-2 and TRBJ2-3; no clear D gene. V lost 5 bases and J 2 bases, leaving 17 bases between the germline ends. The CDR3 has 16 amino acids. Germline loops: CDR1 SGHTA, CDR2 FQGNSA. The CDR3 bases are TGTGCCAGCAGCCCCCTCGAATGGGATGACACAGATACGCAGTATTTT. This codes for CASSPLEWDDTDTQYF.

The V call is TRBV5-1, the J call TRBJ2-6; D possibly corresponds to TRBD1 (5 bases). Germline values: CDR1 SGHRS, CDR2 YFSETQ. Trimming cost V 7 bases and J 0 bases, with 11 bases left between them. CDR3 size: 15 residues. CDR3 region: CASGDSSSGANVLTF. CDR3 nucleotide sequence: TGCGCCAGCGGCGACAGCTCCTCTGGGGCCAACGTCCTGACTTTC.

The chain carries TRBV20-1 and TRBJ1-4; D gene uncertain. This CDR3 comprises 16 residues. V dropped 3 bases and J dropped 0 bases, with 14 bases sitting between them. Germline assignment: CDR1 DFQATT and CDR2 SNEGSKA (reference sequence). Here the CDR3 reads CSARNLELATNEKLFF. Here the CDR3 DNA reads TGCAGTGCTAGGAACCTGGAACTTGCAACTAATGAAAAACTGTTTTTT.